The 4 T cell receptor beta chains below come from one sample, sequenced in a study of yellow fever vaccine responses in identical twins. TCRdb processed the RT-PCR reads anew with MiXCR; each CDR3 protein has one entry. Of 6,000 to 8,500 distinct CDR3 sequences listed, about 82% are singletons. Specimen: T cells from blood (PBMCs), unsorted or a sorted subset (not recorded which), collected before or after yellow fever vaccination (not recorded which). The receptors here all came from a woman aged 18-35 years who received the yellow fever vaccine.

This clonotype turned up a few times. This chain uses TRBV9 with TRBJ1-6; D uncertain. Germline values: CDR1 SGDLS, CDR2 YYNGEE. This CDR3 has 12 amino acids. V lost 0 bases and J 13 bases, leaving 8 bases between the germline ends. The CDR3 region has the DNA TGTGCCAGCAGCGTAGTTGGGTCCCCCCTCCACTTT. It translates to CASSVVGSPLHF.

The chain links TRBV7-1 to TRBJ2-1; 8 positions match TRBD1. TRBV7-1 is filed as an ORF, its function uncertain. After removal of 3 bases from V and 6 bases from J, the junction contained 4 bases not matched to a gene. CDR3 length equals 14 residues. The chain's CDR3 is CASSSTDRGNEQFF. The CDR3 region has the DNA TGTGCCAGCAGCTCCACCGACAGGGGCAATGAGCAGTTCTTC.

The chain couples TRBV12-3 or TRBV12-4 to TRBJ2-5; D is uncertain. Deletions cut 2 bases from V and 3 bases from J, with 7 bases between. CDR3 length: 13 amino acids. CDR3 protein: CASSLSAKETQYF. DNA for the CDR3: TGTGCCAGCAGTTTATCAGCGAAAGAGACCCAGTACTTC.

The sample holds a few counts of this clonotype. CDR3 in DNA: TGTGCCAGCAGCTTGACTAGCGGGAGGGCCGGGGGTGAGCAGTTCTTC. It yields the protein CASSLTSGRAGGEQFF. The V call is TRBV11-3, the J call TRBJ2-1; TRBD2 matches 14 bases. J gave up 9 bases and V 3 bases, and 7 bases lay outside the gene matches. Germline V CDR1 and CDR2: SGHNT, YENEEA. This CDR3 has 16 residues.